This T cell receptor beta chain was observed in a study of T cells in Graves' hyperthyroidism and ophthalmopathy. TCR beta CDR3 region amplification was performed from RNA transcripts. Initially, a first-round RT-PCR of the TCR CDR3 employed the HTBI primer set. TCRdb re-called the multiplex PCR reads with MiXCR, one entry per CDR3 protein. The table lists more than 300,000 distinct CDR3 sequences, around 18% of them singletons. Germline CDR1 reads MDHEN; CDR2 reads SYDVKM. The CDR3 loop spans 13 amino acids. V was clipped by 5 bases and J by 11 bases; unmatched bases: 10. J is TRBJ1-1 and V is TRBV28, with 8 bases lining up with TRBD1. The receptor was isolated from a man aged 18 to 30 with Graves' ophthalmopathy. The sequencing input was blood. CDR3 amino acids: CASSPSGGRGAFF. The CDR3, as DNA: TGTGCCAGCAGTCCCTCAGGGGGCAGAGGTGCTTTCTTT. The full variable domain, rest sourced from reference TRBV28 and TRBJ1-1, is DVKVTQSSRYLVKRTGEKVFLECVQDMDHENMFWYRQDPGLGLRLIYFSYDVKMKEKGDIPEGYSVSREKKERFSLILESASTNQTSMYLCASSPSGGRGAFFGQGTRLTVV.